The 16 T cell receptor beta chains given below trace back to one sample, sequenced in a study of vaccination and CD4 T cells after COVID-19. TCRdb called the PCR reads again in MiXCR, with one record for every CDR3 protein. The repertoire consists of tens of thousands of distinct CDR3 sequences, with more than 45% occurring once and the leading ten covering around 0.94%. Source: CD4+ T cells from blood, taken before SARS-CoV-2 vaccination. The receptors were gathered from a human donor who had recovered from COVID-19.

A few counts support this clonotype. The V call is TRBV19, the J call TRBJ2-2; a possible D gene is TRBD1 (6 bases). Trimming stripped 4 bases from V and 7 bases from J, with 13 bases between. The germline CDR1 and CDR2 sequences are LNHDA and SQIVND (reference sequence). The CDR3 is 14 residues long. The DNA of the CDR3 is TGTGCCAGTAGTACCATGGGGGCTGGCGGGGAGCTGTTTTTT. It yields the protein CASSTMGAGGELFF.

This sequence joins TRBV20-1 and TRBJ1-1; TRBD1 aligns across 8 bases. The germline V gene encodes CDR1 DFQATT and CDR2 SNEGSKA (reference sequence). V lost 3 bases and J lost 6; bases outside the gene matches: 12. The CDR3 runs 15 residues. The CDR3 spells CSASQETGARAEAFF. In DNA form, the CDR3 reads TGCAGTGCTAGTCAAGAGACAGGGGCAAGGGCTGAAGCTTTCTTT.

The chain uses TRBV7-7 and TRBJ2-2; no reliable D call. CDR1 is SSHAT, CDR2 FNYEAQ, per germline (reference sequence). The CDR3 is 13 amino acids. V was shortened by 5 bases and J by 9 bases, with 13 bases between the two germline ends. CDR3 sequence: CASSPPAGWELFF. The CDR3 DNA sequence: TGTGCCAGCAGCCCCCCCGCCGGCTGGGAGCTGTTTTTT. Filled out from reference TRBV7-7 and TRBJ2-2, the complete variable domain reads GAGVSQSPRYKVTKRGQDVTLRCDPISSHATLYWYQQALGQGPEFLTYFNYEAQPDKSGLPSDRFSAERPEGSISTLTIQRTEQRDSAMYRCASSPPAGWELFFGEGSRLTVL.

The gene calls are TRBV5-1 and TRBJ1-1, with TRBD1 as a possible D gene (6 bases). V was cut by 0 bases and J by 6 bases, with 12 bases left in between. Germline lookup yields CDR1 SGHRS and CDR2 YFSETQ. The CDR3 totals 14 residues. The CDR3 reads CASSLAVRGAEAFF. Here the CDR3 DNA reads TGCGCCAGCAGCTTGGCCGTCAGGGGAGCTGAAGCTTTCTTT.

The V gene is TRBV15, the J gene TRBJ1-4; TRBD1 aligns across 10 bases. Germline values: CDR1 LNHNV, CDR2 YYDKDF (reference sequence). V lost 0 bases and J lost 5; bases outside the gene matches: 0. This CDR3 has 15 residues. CDR3 nucleotide sequence: TGTGCCACCAGCAGAGAGGACAGGGGGAATGAAAAACTGTTTTTT. It is translated as CATSREDRGNEKLFF.

The CDR3: CASSSIVVRGQPQHF. The CDR3 DNA follows: TGTGCCAGCAGCTCAATAGTTGTTAGAGGGCAGCCCCAGCATTTT. The chain employs TRBV7-4 and TRBJ1-5; D uncertain. Germline V lookup: CDR1 SGHVT, CDR2 SQSDAQ. The CDR3 runs 15 residues. The V gene lost 4 bases and the J gene lost 7 bases, with 17 bases spanning the gap.

The chain links TRBV2 to TRBJ2-7; D is unresolved. CDR3 length equals 12 residues. Germline V gives CDR1 SNHLY, CDR2 FYNNEI. Trimming left V 4 bases short and J 6 bases short, with 10 bases between. CDR3 DNA sequence: TGTGCCAGCAGTGGAGACGTATCCGAGCAGTACTTC. It is translated as CASSGDVSEQYF.

The sample holds one count of this clonotype. V and J are TRBV28 and TRBJ2-5, with 9 positions matching TRBD2. Germline-derived CDR1 and CDR2 are MDHEN and SYDVKM. Germline trimming cut 10 bases from V and 5 bases from J; bases unmatched to any gene: 14. The CDR3 totals 15 residues. CDR3 coding DNA: TGTGCCACCTCGGCCCCGGGCGGGAGGGTGGAGACCCAGTACTTC. Translating it yields CATSAPGGRVETQYF. Using reference TRBV28 and TRBJ2-5 for the parts outside the CDR3, the full variable domain is DVKVTQSSRYLVKRTGEKVFLECVQDMDHENMFWYRQDPGLGLRLIYFSYDVKMKEKGDIPEGYSVSREKKERFSLILESASTNQTSMYLCATSAPGGRVETQYFGPGTRLLVL.

The table lists this clonotype with a count of one. The chain carries TRBV27 and TRBJ1-1, with D tentatively TRBD1 (5 bases). The CDR3 spans 13 residues. Looked up from germline, CDR1 is MNHEY and CDR2 is SMNVEV (reference sequence). Trimming removed 3 bases from V and 3 bases from J, with 8 bases in between. In nucleotides, the CDR3 is TGTGCCAGCAGTTTCAGGGAGGACACTGAAGCTTTCTTT. Its protein product is CASSFREDTEAFF.

The chain employs TRBV28 and TRBJ2-6; TRBD1 agrees at 7 bases. Looked up from germline, CDR1 is MDHEN and CDR2 is SYDVKM. This CDR3 has 15 amino acids. J gave up 4 bases and V 4 bases, and 4 bases lay outside the gene matches. The CDR3 is CASSSTGFGANVLTF. CDR3 DNA: TGTGCCAGCAGTTCGACAGGGTTCGGGGCCAACGTCCTGACTTTC.

V and J are TRBV20-1 and TRBJ2-1; D not resolved. The ends were cut back, 3 bases at V and 4 bases at J, with 13 bases in the middle. The CDR3 sequence is 14 residues long. Germline assignment: CDR1 DFQATT and CDR2 SNEGSKA (reference sequence). In nucleotides, the CDR3 is TGCAGTGCTAGTATCGGGCCGCAATACAATGAGCAGTTCTTC. This sequence encodes CSASIGPQYNEQFF.

This clonotype has only a few counts. The V call is TRBV10-1, the J call TRBJ2-3; the D is unclear. The V gene's germline CDR1 is WNHNN and CDR2 SYGVQD (reference sequence). This CDR3 is built from 17 residues. V shed 5 bases and J shed 0 bases, with 18 bases lying between them. CDR3 sequence (DNA): TGCGCCAGCAGTCCAGCAAAGGGCCCATCTAGCACAGATACGCAGTATTTT. It codes for CASSPAKGPSSTDTQYF.

This sequence joins TRBV30 and TRBJ2-3; D possibly corresponds to TRBD2 (6 bases). The CDR3 is 13 residues long. Between the trimmed V and J ends, which lost 0 bases and 6 bases, there was a span of 10 bases. CDR1 is GTSNPN, CDR2 SVGIG, per germline (reference sequence). DNA of the CDR3: TGTGCCTGGAGTGTTCAACGGGGGGATACGCAGTATTTT. This sequence encodes CAWSVQRGDTQYF.

This clonotype was detected once. The CDR3 bases are TGTGCCACCGGGGACCTTAGCTCCTACGAGCAGTACTTC. Amino acid sequence: CATGDLSSYEQYF. J is TRBJ2-7 and V is TRBV10-3; tentatively, D is TRBD1 or TRBD2 (5 bases each). CDR1 and CDR2 (germline): ENHRY, SYGVKD. Between the trimmed V and J ends, which lost 10 bases and 0 bases, there was a span of 13 bases. The length of the CDR3 is 13 residues.

Points on this clonotype: The junction departs from the called germline gene at one end, perhaps through a read error. CDR3 in DNA: TGTACCAGCAGTTACCTTACCCGAGGACAGGGCTATAACACTGAAGCTTTCTTT. Translating gives CTSSYLTRGQGYNTEAFF. The rearrangement uses TRBV6-5 and TRBJ1-1; 8 bases fit TRBD1. Per the germline V gene, CDR1 is MNHEY and CDR2 is SVGAGI. This CDR3 comprises 18 residues.

The genes are TRBV20-1 and TRBJ2-3; 10 bases line up with TRBD2. Germline V lookup: CDR1 DFQATT, CDR2 SNEGSKA (reference sequence). CDR3 length: 16 amino acids. The junction had 9 bases not matched to a gene; V was cut back by 0 bases and J by 6 bases. CDR3: CSARDLASGRGDTQYF. The CDR3 coding sequence is TGCAGTGCTAGAGATCTGGCTAGCGGGAGAGGGGATACGCAGTATTTT.